This TCR beta chain was captured in a study of T cells in Graves' hyperthyroidism and ophthalmopathy. Study-level background: Peripheral blood specimens were obtained at initial diagnosis, prior to any treatment.

Amplification of TCR beta CDR3 regions used RNA as the template. The HTBI set primed first-round TCR CDR3 RT-PCR. From the multiplex PCR reads, TCRdb called clonotypes with MiXCR, one entry per CDR3 protein. The data show a few hundred thousand distinct CDR3 sequences, approximately 15% seen once. CDR3 length equals 14 residues. Germline V CDR1 and CDR2: SGDLS, YYNGEE. Trimming cost V 3 bases and J 7 bases; bases outside gene matches: 7. Sequencing input: blood. This chain links TRBV9 with TRBJ1-5, with TRBD1 matching 7 bases. The sequence was obtained from a man aged 25-40 years with Graves' hyperthyroidism that later progressed to Graves' ophthalmopathy. CDR3 bases: TGTGCCAGCAGCGCGGGACAGAACGAGCAGCCCCAGCATTTT. Its translation: CASSAGQNEQPQHF.